This TCR beta chain was documented in a study of PD-L1 blockade in urothelial cancer. Study at large: Of some 30 patients, about 25 were males with bladder-origin urothelial cancer. Analyses were performed on blood at 3 weeks after treatment start (the second dose) and at 6 weeks.

Time point here: pretreatment peripheral blood. TCRdb's table, derived via immunoSEQ multiplex PCR, lists solely in-frame clones and lacks some. The sample lists more than 85,000 clones, over 75% seen once, with roughly 2% in the top ten. This sample comprised PBMCs, obtained around atezolizumab (anti-PD-L1) treatment. The origin of this receptor is a man between 60 and 75 years old with urothelial cancer.

The CDR3 here is CASSRDTYNEQFF. DNA of the CDR3: TGTGCCAGCAGCCGAGACACCTACAATGAGCAGTTCTTC. The chain recombines TRBV7-2 with TRBJ2-1; D is unresolved. CDR3 length: 13 amino acids. Trimming shortened V by 5 bases and J by 2 bases, and 7 bases separated the two germline ends. Looked up from germline, CDR1 is SGHTA and CDR2 is FQGNSA.